A single sample gave rise to the 27 T cell receptor beta chains below, sequenced in a study of cytomegalovirus exposure and HLA in healthy donors. The PCR employed 60 Vbeta primers together with 13 Jbeta primers. The data were produced by immunoSEQ multiplex PCR, yet TCRdb's version contains in-frame clones alone and is incomplete. The sample comprises approximately 180,000 clones, about 78% of which are singletons, and 13% rests with the top ten. The sample comprised PBMCs. The source is a woman aged 45-65 years in good health and CMV-seropositive.

V and J are TRBV5-1 and TRBJ2-7, with TRBD1 as a possible D gene (6 bases). The V gene's germline CDR1 is SGHRS and CDR2 YFSETQ. The V end lost 4 bases, the J end lost 2 bases, and 16 bases lay between the germline ends. The CDR3 extends over 15 amino acids. The CDR3, as DNA: TGCGCCAGCAGCCCTGGAGTCGGGGACACCTACGAGCAGTACTTC. The encoded protein is CASSPGVGDTYEQYF.

This clone was recorded only once. The chain combines TRBV7-9 with TRBJ2-5, with 15 nucleotides matching TRBD2. CDR1 is SEHNR, CDR2 FQNEAQ, per germline (reference sequence). This CDR3 has 17 amino acids. V shed 6 bases and J 5 bases; nucleotides not matched to a gene: 10. CDR3 sequence (DNA): TGTGCCAGCAGGTCCGGGACTAGCGGGGGGTTTTCGGAGACCCAGTACTTC. Its translation: CASRSGTSGGFSETQYF.

V and J are TRBV6-1 and TRBJ1-1; 12 bases are shared with TRBD1. CDR1 is MNHNS and CDR2 is SASEGT in the germline V gene. The CDR3 is made up of 14 amino acids. Trimming removed 3 bases from V and 11 bases from J; junction bases left unmatched: 7. This chain's CDR3 is CASSEMSGQGAAFF. Written as DNA, the CDR3 is TGTGCCAGCAGTGAGATGTCGGGACAGGGGGCTGCTTTCTTT.

The rearrangement joins TRBV30 to TRBJ1-1; a possible D gene is TRBD1 (6 bases). V lost 2 bases and J lost 2, with 9 bases in between. CDR1 and CDR2 (germline): GTSNPN, SVGIG (reference sequence). CDR3 size: 13 residues. The CDR3 bases are TGTGCCTGGAGTCCACAGGGAAACACTGAAGCTTTCTTT. Translated, it gives CAWSPQGNTEAFF.

This chain's CDR3 is CASGTTGIPYEQYF. The CDR3 bases are TGTGCTAGTGGTACCACAGGGATCCCCTACGAGCAGTACTTC. The V and J genes are TRBV12-5 and TRBJ2-7; weak D call: TRBD1 (6 bases). V dropped 5 bases and J dropped 2 bases, with 13 bases sitting between them. CDR3 length equals 14 residues. CDR1 and CDR2 (germline): LGHNT, FRNRAP.

The V gene is TRBV15, the J gene TRBJ2-5; TRBD2 might be the D (6 bases). The J call may be faulty, since TRBJ2-7 better matches the DNA end. The CDR3 consists of 15 residues. The germline V gene encodes CDR1 LNHNV and CDR2 YYDKDF (reference sequence). The CDR3 region is CATSRDPGVSYEQYF. The CDR3 DNA sequence: TGTGCCACCAGCAGAGACCCGGGGGTCTCCTACGAGCAGTACTTC.

The chain joins TRBV4-1 to TRBJ2-1, with 7 bases aligning to TRBD2. The J segment lost 5 bases and the V segment lost 5 bases, leaving 21 bases of the junction unmatched. Germline CDR1 and CDR2: MGHRA and YSYEKL. The CDR3 totals 19 residues. The chain's CDR3 is CASSRQSIGRGVLHNEQFF. CDR3 nucleotides: TGCGCCAGCAGCAGACAAAGTATAGGCCGGGGGGTCCTCCACAATGAGCAGTTCTTC.

This clone has just a few counts. This sequence joins TRBV12-5 and TRBJ2-3, with 11 bases identical to TRBD1. After removal of 5 bases from V and 5 bases from J, the junction contained 12 bases not matched to a gene. The CDR3 totals 17 residues. CDR1 is LGHNT and CDR2 is FRNRAP in the germline V gene. The CDR3 region is CASGLWTGGYLGDTQYF. As DNA, the CDR3 is TGTGCTAGTGGTCTATGGACAGGGGGCTATTTGGGAGATACGCAGTATTTT.

The rearrangement joins TRBV19 to TRBJ1-6; 9 nucleotides align to TRBD1. The CDR3 is 15 amino acids. In germline, CDR1 is LNHDA, CDR2 SQIVND (reference sequence). V dropped 4 bases and J dropped 7; count of bases not matched to a gene: 5. The DNA of the CDR3 is TGTGCCAGTAGTAATACAGGGGGCGGCAATTCACCCCTCCACTTT. It encodes CASSNTGGGNSPLHF.

This clone was found a few times. The sample has other DNA sequences that encode this CDR3 too. The V and J genes are TRBV15 and TRBJ1-5; no reliable D call. Trimming took 0 bases from V and 1 from J, leaving 7 bases between them. Germline-derived CDR1 and CDR2 are LNHNV and YYDKDF (reference sequence). The CDR3 is 15 residues long. CDR3 bases: TGTGCCACCAGCAGAGATCCCGGGAGCAATCAGCCCCAGCATTTT. Translating it yields CATSRDPGSNQPQHF.

The V and J genes are TRBV30 and TRBJ1-1; D gene uncertain. Germline CDR1 is GTSNPN and CDR2 is SVGIG (reference sequence). Trimming shortened V by 8 bases and J by 4 bases, and 11 bases separated the two germline ends. The CDR3 runs 11 residues. CDR3 loop: CAGLFVTEAFF. The DNA for the CDR3 is TGTGCCGGCTTATTTGTCACTGAAGCTTTCTTT.

This clone was counted only a few times. The chain recombines TRBV6-5 with TRBJ2-7, with a tentative D call TRBD2 (6 bases). Germline CDR1 and CDR2: MNHEY and SVGAGI. V dropped 2 bases and J dropped 4 bases, with 12 bases sitting between them. The CDR3 is 14 amino acids. In DNA form, the CDR3 reads TGTGCCAGCAGTTACGGAGGGGCCGGGTACGAGCAGTACTTC. This sequence encodes CASSYGGAGYEQYF.

This clone was detected only a few times. The DNA for the CDR3 is TGTGCCAGCAGTGAAGCTAGCGGGGGGGCCGGGGAGCAGTACTTC. Its protein product is CASSEASGGAGEQYF. The rearrangement links TRBV6-1 to TRBJ2-7; 11 bases fit TRBD2. The CDR3 consists of 15 residues. Germline values: CDR1 MNHNS, CDR2 SASEGT. Trimming cost V 0 bases and J 7 bases; bases outside gene matches: 5.

The rearrangement links TRBV16 to TRBJ2-7, with D perhaps TRBD2 (6 bases). Per germline, CDR1 KGHSY and CDR2 FQNENV. V was shortened by 2 bases and J by 4 bases, with 9 bases between the two germline ends. This CDR3 region has 13 residues. CDR3 nucleotides: TGTGCCAGCAGCCAAGCAGGGAGGTACGAGCAGTACTTC. Amino acid sequence: CASSQAGRYEQYF. The entire variable domain, with the rest obtained from reference TRBV16 and TRBJ2-7, is as follows: GEEVAQTPKHLVRGEGQKAKLYCAPIKGHSYVFWYQQVLKNEFKFLISFQNENVFDETGMPKERFSAKCLPNSPCSLEIQATKLEDSAVYFCASSQAGRYEQYFGPGTRLTVT.

The rearrangement uses TRBV11-2 and TRBJ2-7; D remains unclear. CDR1 and CDR2 (germline): SGHAT, FQNNGV. CDR3 length: 13 amino acids. V lost 1 base and J 6 bases, leaving 10 bases between the germline ends. The CDR3 DNA sequence: TGTGCCAGCAGCTTAGGTCCAAAGCCCGAGCAGTACTTC. It encodes CASSLGPKPEQYF.

The sample holds a few counts of this clone. This chain links TRBV7-7 with TRBJ2-7; TRBD1 matches at 7 bases. This CDR3 has 16 residues. The J segment lost 0 bases and the V segment lost 4 bases, leaving 9 bases of the junction unmatched. From germline, CDR1 is SSHAT and CDR2 FNYEAQ (reference sequence). The CDR3 nucleotides are TGTGCCAGCAGCTATTATTTCCGGGACAGCTCCTACGAGCAGTACTTC. Translating it yields CASSYYFRDSSYEQYF.

J is TRBJ1-4 and V is TRBV25-1; 7 bases map to TRBD1. After removal of 0 bases from V and 4 bases from J, the junction contained 8 bases not matched to a gene. The CDR3 contains 17 residues. In germline, CDR1 is MGHDK, CDR2 SYGVNS. The CDR3 protein is CASSEYHTGAVNEKLFF. The CDR3 DNA reads as TGTGCCAGCAGTGAATACCACACAGGGGCGGTTAATGAAAAACTGTTTTTT.

The chain employs TRBV19 and TRBJ2-5; 7 bases match TRBD2. The CDR3 extends over 16 amino acids. From germline, CDR1 is LNHDA and CDR2 SQIVND (reference sequence). Trimming took 5 bases from V and 4 from J; bases not matched to a gene: 13. The CDR3 spells CASSSREGLKRETQYF. The CDR3 DNA reads as TGTGCCAGTAGTTCTAGAGAGGGACTAAAGAGAGAGACCCAGTACTTC. Full variable domain (outside the CDR3, taken from reference TRBV19 and TRBJ2-5): DGGITQSPKYLFRKEGQNVTLSCEQNLNHDAMYWYRQDPGQGLRLIYYSQIVNDFQKGDIAEGYSVSREKKESFPLTVTSAQKNPTAFYLCASSSREGLKRETQYFGPGTRLLVL.

This chain uses TRBV13 with TRBJ2-5; tentatively, D is TRBD2 (6 bases). This CDR3 has 17 amino acids. V shed 3 bases and J shed 1 base, with 18 bases lying between them. Germline CDR1 PRHDT, CDR2 FYEKMQ (reference sequence). Here the CDR3 reads CASSFRGGAASQETQYF. DNA for the CDR3: TGTGCCAGCAGCTTTCGGGGAGGAGCAGCTAGCCAAGAGACCCAGTACTTC.

The table lists this clone with a count of one. This chain links TRBV9 with TRBJ2-1, with D perhaps matching TRBD2 (6 bases). The V gene lost 3 bases and the J gene lost 10 bases, with 20 bases spanning the gap. Germline CDR1 and CDR2: SGDLS and YYNGEE. The CDR3 spans 15 residues. The CDR3 protein is CASSGAREPAREQFF. Here the CDR3 DNA reads TGTGCCAGCAGCGGCGCCCGGGAGCCCGCAAGGGAGCAGTTCTTC.

Only one count was recorded for this clone. V usage is TRBV30 and J usage is TRBJ1-1; 9 bases fit TRBD1. The germline V gene encodes CDR1 GTSNPN and CDR2 SVGIG (reference sequence). This CDR3 spans 16 amino acids. V gave up 5 bases and J gave up 3 bases; unmatched junction bases: 13. The CDR3 reads CAWEVTGGRRDTEAFF. The CDR3 coding sequence is TGTGCCTGGGAGGTTACAGGGGGCCGGAGGGACACTGAAGCTTTCTTT.

The chain joins TRBV6-5 to TRBJ2-7; D possibly corresponds to TRBD1 (6 bases). The CDR3 is made up of 15 amino acids. Looked up from germline, CDR1 is MNHEY and CDR2 is SVGAGI. Trimming took 2 bases from V and 7 from J, leaving 18 bases between them. The CDR3 here is CASSYGSQGAKEQYF. The CDR3 DNA reads TGTGCCAGCAGTTACGGTTCACAGGGTGCGAAGGAGCAGTACTTC.

This chain joins TRBV11-2 and TRBJ2-5; 9 nucleotides agree with TRBD1. CDR1 and CDR2 from the germline V gene are SGHAT and FQNNGV. Germline trimming cut 1 base from V and 7 bases from J; bases unmatched to any gene: 10. The CDR3 sequence is 16 residues long. The chain's CDR3 is CASSLGLLQGAGTQYF. The CDR3, as DNA: TGTGCCAGCAGCTTAGGGCTTTTACAGGGGGCTGGGACCCAGTACTTC. The whole variable domain, filled in from reference TRBV11-2 and TRBJ2-5, reads EAGVAQSPRYKIIEKRQSVAFWCNPISGHATLYWYQQILGQGPKLLIQFQNNGVVDDSQLPKDRFSAERLKGVDSTLKIQPAKLEDSAVYLCASSLGLLQGAGTQYFGPGTRLLVL.

This chain joins TRBV6-5 and TRBJ1-4, with 8 nucleotides matching TRBD1. Germline lookup yields CDR1 MNHEY and CDR2 SVGAGI. The CDR3 is 15 residues long. Trimming took 6 bases from V and 3 from J; bases not matched to a gene: 6. The CDR3 is CASRPGGRSNEKLFF. For the CDR3, the DNA is TGTGCCAGCAGACCAGGGGGCAGATCTAATGAAAAACTGTTTTTT.

J is TRBJ2-1 and V is TRBV6-1, with 12 bases fitting TRBD2. There are 15 residues in the CDR3. Trimming at V came to 4 bases and at J to 7 bases, leaving 5 bases not matched to a gene. From germline, CDR1 is MNHNS and CDR2 SASEGT. The CDR3 is CASSGLAGEVNEQFF. The CDR3 nucleotides read TGTGCCAGCAGTGGACTAGCGGGGGAAGTTAATGAGCAGTTCTTC.

J is TRBJ2-5 and V is TRBV4-1; the match to TRBD2 covers 9 bases. The length of the CDR3 is 18 residues. The junction had 12 bases not matched to a gene; V was cut back by 0 bases and J by 4 bases. Germline V gene data show CDR1 as MGHRA and CDR2 as YSYEKL. CDR3 bases: TGCGCCAGCAGCCAAGATGCGGGCGGGGGGGCTTCAGGAGAGACCCAGTACTTC. Amino acid sequence: CASSQDAGGGASGETQYF.

The V gene is TRBV30, the J gene TRBJ2-5, with TRBD2 identical over 9 bases. The CDR3 has 13 amino acids. The trim removed 6 bases at V and 5 bases at J, leaving 7 bases unmatched. Germline CDR1 is GTSNPN and CDR2 is SVGIG (reference sequence). DNA for the CDR3: TGTGCCTGCTTAGCGGGGGTAGAGGAGACCCAGTACTTC. As protein: CACLAGVEETQYF. The full variable domain, completed using reference TRBV30 and TRBJ2-5, is SQTIHQWPATLVQPVGSPLSLECTVEGTSNPNLYWYRQAAGRGLQLLFYSVGIGQISSEVPQNLSASRPQDRQFILSSKKLLLSDSGFYLCACLAGVEETQYFGPGTRLLVL.